This T cell receptor beta chain was captured in a study of cytomegalovirus exposure and HLA in healthy donors (dated by TCRdb to between 2016 and 2019). About the full investigation: An earlier analysis of several hundred of the donors reported over 250 Gb of sequence data and about 120 million unique TCR beta sequences obtained from approximately 180 million T cells. Approximately 310 gigabases of sequencing data and approximately 85 million unique TCR sequences were included in an early release covering roughly 600 HLA-typed donors. Of the roughly 400 genotyped donors, 65% to 90% fell in the genetic ancestry cluster associated with self-reported Caucasian donors. The study aimed to test whether cataloging public T cell receptors could reveal signatures of past pathogen exposure. The T cell repertoires of under 750 subjects were profiled by immunosequencing and related to cytomegalovirus serostatus. A separate validation cohort of approximately 120 different subjects was used in addition to the approximately 700-subject first cohort. High-throughput TCR immunosequencing, statistical association of individual TCRs with disease status, and machine learning were combined to predict cytomegalovirus infection status. To study patterns of TCR occurrence, a later analysis re-analyzed previously published TCR beta repertoires from hundreds of donors and added high-resolution HLA genotyping. The later analysis used no new phenotypic data to find candidate immune exposures, relying instead on TCR beta sequences and their occurrence across donors. An earlier analysis of 450 to 750 of the donors used high-throughput TCR beta sequencing to judge whether each TCR beta V gene segment behaved as functional or pseudogenic. Donor age, sex, ethnicity and CMV serostatus were compiled alongside the repertoire data. Genome-wide SNP genotypes for about 55% of the roughly 670 donors were used in a later genetic analysis, which treated that subset as a discovery cohort. Every repertoire in the discovery cohort had been generated on one and the same sequencing platform. HLA typing covered class I and class II loci at four-digit resolution. Typing coverage differed by locus: A, B, C, DRB1 and DQB1 were typed in roughly 629-630 donors, DQA1 in roughly 510, DPA1 in some 610, and DPB1 in approximately 450. About five DR-DQ haplotypes were treated as single units for association and clustering because of strong linkage in the cohort. Among over 350 genotyped donors of the cohort, an average of roughly 240,000 unique TCR beta nucleotide sequences were sequenced per donor, 15% to 20% of them non-productive. Here is what the overall study found, with its caveats: Compared with equally common non-associated chains, HLA-associated TCR beta chains in a later analysis were more clonally expanded and had lower generation probabilities. Immune exposure information for the cohort was limited to CMV serostatus. In a later analysis, TCR association rates were found to vary across HLA loci, with the most associated TCRs seen for DRB1 alleles and the fewest for HLA-C alleles. Because HLA typing was missing for some donors at each locus, association tests included only the typed subset. The 87-base-pair reads could not distinguish some IMGT-functional V segments, including TRBV6-2 and TRBV6-3, so those segments were excluded. Because counts were too low, around 17 rarely observed V segments, including chromosome 9 orphons, were left out of the earlier analysis of 587 of the donors. According to a later analysis, most CMV-associated TCR beta chains appeared to be HLA-restricted, and the HLA associations seemed to be driven largely by CMV exposure. V-gene and J-gene trimming of TCR beta chains was associated with a missense DCLRE1C variant in a later genetic analysis, and the association was replicated in an independent cohort. According to a later genetic analysis, donors in an Asian-associated ancestry cluster had fewer N-insertions in productive TCRs than the roughly 670-donor mean. An earlier analysis of 450 to 750 of the donors showed that most TCR beta V segments appeared in productive rearrangements either about 87% or about 30% of the time, which broadly matched IMGT annotations. When HLA alleles, especially DR and DQ, strongly co-occurred, attributing TCR associations to individual alleles was difficult. The classifier was reported to diagnose cytomegalovirus status with high specificity and sensitivity in both the original and validation cohorts. Presence/absence analyses assumed roughly uniform sequencing depth across donors, an assumption that may not hold. The cohort was sequenced for TCR beta chains only, and without alpha or paired-chain data the features that could be detected were limited. A few of the identified cytomegalovirus-associated TCR beta chains were confirmed in vitro to be specific for cytomegalovirus antigens. A cluster of highly shared sequence variants was judged likely to represent a technical artifact of the sequencing pipeline. While some public TCRs were present in many individuals, most TCR sequences turned up only very rarely across donors. The study gave a list of under 200 TCR beta chains associated with cytomegalovirus. A further reported finding was that TCR beta sequences accurately predicted the HLA-A and HLA-B alleles for most subjects in the first cohort. A later analysis associated about 17,000 TCR beta sequences with specific HLA alleles at a false discovery rate of 0.05. According to the authors, the approach could potentially be generalized to other disease states and immunological phenotypes. According to a later analysis, parvovirus B19, influenza, CMV and Epstein-Barr virus appeared linked to several top co-occurrence clusters. Correlated functional status among segregating V segments might reflect linkage disequilibrium, but an unknown experimental factor could not be ruled out.

CDR1 and CDR2 are drawn from the germline V gene (reference sequence): LNHNV, YYDKDF. Including the terminal cysteine and phenylalanine, the CDR3 comprises 16 residues. CDR3 DNA is the only sequence kept; it has 48 bases, read in frame from the first base. Trimming takes 0 bases from V and 0 bases from J, and the germline ends sit 9 bases apart. Details on this clone: Its recognized antigen is unknown. The sample holds no much larger clone one base away, and base qualities are not on file.

The cohort consisted of 600 or so healthy bone marrow donors. All cohort members were sampled while nominally healthy, although unrecorded immune exposures were likely present. The donor was CMV seropositive and belonged to the group of 250 to 300 seropositive cohort members. Each donor provided a peripheral blood sample, and peripheral blood mononuclear cells were used for TCR beta sequencing. Genomic DNA extraction from the blood cell samples was performed with the Qiagen DNeasy Blood Extraction Kit. The library relied on the immunoSEQ multiplex PCR assay. For the multiplex PCR, a mixture combining 60 forward primers for TCR Vbeta segments and 13 reverse primers for TCR Jbeta segments was used. The CDR3 region of rearranged TCR beta genes was amplified from genomic DNA by a multiplex PCR assay. On the Illumina HiSeq System, the amplified TCR beta libraries were sequenced as 87-base-pair reads. In the original analysis: A later analysis tallied 70 million to 100 million unique TCR beta chains across the 650 to 750 repertoires, and around 10 million of those chains were shared by two or more donors. Raw reads were error-corrected and collapsed into unique sequences with a nearest-neighbor algorithm that merged closely related sequences to remove PCR and sequencing errors. Alignment of CDR3 sequences to IMGT reference sequences was used to assign V, D and J gene segments. Each retained sequence needed at least a six-nucleotide match to both a V gene segment and a J gene segment. Rearrangements were called productive when the CDR3 lacked stop codons and stayed in frame with V and J; all others were non-productive. CDR3 was defined according to IMGT convention as the region running from the second conserved V-encoded cysteine to the conserved J-encoded phenylalanine. The earlier analysis of about 620 of the donors excluded sequences that lacked an unambiguous match to a single V gene segment. In an earlier analysis of more than 500 of the donors, a V segment was called functional when productive rearrangements were above 56.7%, and segregating when the standard deviation between donors exceeded 5%. To diagnose cytomegalovirus status from the catalog of TCR beta chain sequences, a statistical classification framework was built. V and J gene assignment, in a later analysis, came from comparing TCR nucleotide sequences with IMGT/GENE-DB human TR gene sequences. Using the TCRdist pipeline, a later analysis assigned CDR3 sequences along with most-parsimonious VDJ recombination scenarios. A later analysis defined each TCR beta chain by its CDR3 amino acid sequence plus V-gene family, and excluded reads lacking a unique V-gene family. To address suspected cross-contamination and a sequencing artifact, a later analysis removed 592 highly shared, low-generation-probability nucleotide sequences. For each public chain, a later analysis derived a clonal expansion index from normalized ranks of inferred template counts within each repertoire. A later analysis computed generation probabilities with a VDJ recombination model fitted to out-of-frame rearrangements, and checked the results against IGoR. In a later analysis, hypergeometric tests were used to score TCR-TCR, TCR-HLA and TCR-CMV co-occurrence, with a repertoire-size bias correction applied to TCR pairs. False discovery rates were estimated in a later analysis by permuting HLA or CMV assignments 20 times. In a later analysis, co-occurring TCRs were grouped using DBSCAN, with TCRdist sequence similarity added in when clustering inside HLA-allele-positive subsets. For co-occurrence clustering, repertoires with fewer than 30,000 or more than 120,000 public chains were excluded, along with about five repertoires with anomalous nucleotide sharing. TCRdb obtained this table from immuneACCESS and retained in-frame rearrangements with V and J assigned. These tables miss some clones; where compared with another copy, unresolved V genes account for less than half of the shortfall, and the remainder is unexplained. V, J and clone size are those of that table, while D and trimming were read from the DNA. The sample table contains about 210,000 clones; only one count was recorded for about four fifths of them. Of the sample, roughly 10% falls within the top ten clones.

The sequence joins TRBV15 to TRBJ1-5, and TRBD1 may be the D gene, going by 6 matching bases. Source material: PBMCs. This receptor was identified in a woman aged 50 to 65 in good health and CMV-seropositive. Here the CDR3 is given as CATSRDRGSSNQPQHF. The sequenced DNA is TGTGCCACCAGCAGAGATAGGGGGTCTAGCAATCAGCCCCAGCATTTT.